Following are 26 T cell receptor beta chains from one sample sequenced in a study of identical twins' blood T cells. TCRdb fed the 5' RACE reads into MiXCR, producing one record per CDR3 protein. The sample gives 300,000 to 450,000 distinct CDR3 sequences, about 28% of which show up once; roughly 5.5% is in the top ten. The sample was PBMCs. These receptors all stem from a woman between 18 and 50 years old in good health.

The chain is built from TRBV3-1 and TRBJ1-5, with D possibly matching TRBD1 (5 bases). The CDR3 spans 14 residues. Germline CDR1 LGHDT, CDR2 YNNKEL (reference sequence). V was shortened by 6 bases and J by 5 bases, with 14 bases between the two germline ends. In DNA, the CDR3 is TGTGCCAGCAGTAAGGACAAAAATTATCAGCCCCAGCATTTT. This sequence encodes CASSKDKNYQPQHF.

This clonotype was seen only a few times. The rearrangement links TRBV29-1 to TRBJ2-1; 10 bases are shared with TRBD2. The V segment lost 3 bases and the J segment 0 bases; nucleotides outside the gene matches: 5. From germline, CDR1 is SQVTM and CDR2 ANQGSEA. This CDR3 region has 16 residues. The CDR3 sequence: CSVEERGGSSYNEQFF. CDR3 nucleotides: TGCAGCGTTGAGGAGCGGGGGGGCAGCTCCTACAATGAGCAGTTCTTC.

Only a few counts were recorded for this clonotype. This chain's CDR3 is CASSQGPRALQETQYF. The CDR3 nucleotides read TGCGCCAGCAGCCAAGGCCCGAGGGCTTTACAGGAGACCCAGTACTTC. The chain recombines TRBV4-1 with TRBJ2-5; D is perhaps TRBD2 (5 bases). There are 16 residues in the CDR3. The ends were cut back, 1 base at V and 5 bases at J, with 17 bases in the middle. Germline V gene sequence: CDR1 MGHRA, CDR2 YSYEKL.

Points on this clonotype: A read error is possible here, since a much larger clone lies one base away. The CDR3 DNA follows: TGCAGCGTTACAGGGCCCAAGGTTGATGGCTACACCTTC. This sequence encodes CSVTGPKVDGYTF. The chain employs TRBV29-1 and TRBJ1-2; TRBD1 might be the D (6 bases). The CDR3 extends over 13 amino acids. Germline assignment: CDR1 SQVTM and CDR2 ANQGSEA. The ends were cut back, 5 bases at V and 6 bases at J, with 16 bases in the middle.

This clonotype was seen more than once but under ten times. The chain is built from TRBV7-2 and TRBJ2-7; 7 bases map to TRBD2. The germline CDR1 and CDR2 sequences are SGHTA and FQGNSA. The junction had 6 bases not matched to a gene; V was cut back by 2 bases and J by 2 bases. This CDR3 has 15 amino acids. This chain's CDR3 is CASSLHPGGTYEQYF. Here the CDR3 DNA reads TGTGCCAGCAGCTTACACCCCGGGGGGACCTACGAGCAGTACTTC.

This chain uses TRBV6-1 with TRBJ1-1, with D maybe TRBD1 (5 bases). Germline CDR1 MNHNS, CDR2 SASEGT. Trimming removed 10 bases from V and 0 bases from J, with 21 bases in between. The CDR3 sequence is 16 residues long. CDR3 in DNA: TGTGCCATAGCGGCTCGACAGAGATATATGAACACTGAAGCTTTCTTT. This encodes CAIAARQRYMNTEAFF.

The chain links TRBV20-1 to TRBJ2-7; 11 positions agree with TRBD2. Looked up from germline, CDR1 is DFQATT and CDR2 is SNEGSKA (reference sequence). This CDR3 region has 16 residues. V shed 0 bases, J shed 3 bases, and the junction held 7 bases outside the gene matches. This chain's CDR3 is CSAREYGTSGDYEQYF. The DNA of the CDR3 is TGCAGTGCTAGAGAGTACGGGACTAGCGGAGACTACGAGCAGTACTTC.

A note on this clonotype: The CDR3 ends on some other residue instead of the conserved phenylalanine or tryptophan, so this is likely a read error. The V and J genes are TRBV29-1 and TRBJ2-1; a possible D gene is TRBD2 (6 bases). Germline CDR1 is SQVTM and CDR2 is ANQGSEA. The CDR3 extends over 13 amino acids. Trimming took 3 bases from V and 4 from J, leaving 10 bases between them. CDR3 sequence reads: CSVDGGGYNEQFC. Here the CDR3 DNA reads TGCAGCGTTGATGGGGGAGGATACAATGAGCAGTTCTGC.

This clonotype was observed many times. This chain uses TRBV11-2 with TRBJ1-3; maybe TRBD1 (5 bases). V lost 2 bases and J 2 bases, leaving 7 bases between the germline ends. CDR1 and CDR2 (germline): SGHAT, FQNNGV. This CDR3 comprises 14 residues. CDR3 nucleotides: TGTGCCAGCAGCTTAAACAGGCCTGGAAACACCATATATTTT. Its translation: CASSLNRPGNTIYF.

Only a few counts were recorded for this clonotype. J is TRBJ2-7 and V is TRBV29-1; TRBD1 matches 8 bases. The V and J ends lost 6 bases and 6 bases, in that order; junction bases with no gene match: 7. In germline, CDR1 is SQVTM, CDR2 ANQGSEA. The CDR3 consists of 12 residues. CDR3 amino acids: CSVKTGAVEQYF. As DNA, the CDR3 is TGCAGCGTCAAGACAGGGGCGGTCGAGCAGTACTTC.

V and J are TRBV7-3 and TRBJ2-2; D not certain. This CDR3 is 16 amino acids long. Trimming pared 0 bases from V and 1 base from J, leaving 9 bases between. The germline V gene encodes CDR1 SGHTA and CDR2 FQGTGA. CDR3 in DNA: TGTGCCAGCAGCTTAACTCTTCCAGGGAACACCGGGGAGCTGTTTTTT. It translates to CASSLTLPGNTGELFF.

A few counts support this clonotype. This sequence joins TRBV7-2 and TRBJ1-5; D unclear. The CDR3 is made up of 15 amino acids. Germline V CDR1 and CDR2: SGHTA, FQGNSA. The ends were cut back, 0 bases at V and 1 base at J, with 7 bases in the middle. CDR3: CASSLAGRSNQPQHF. The CDR3 coding sequence is TGTGCCAGCAGCTTAGCGGGAAGGAGCAATCAGCCCCAGCATTTT.

This clonotype was counted only a few times. This sequence joins TRBV6-4 and TRBJ1-6; D is unclear. The CDR3 totals 15 residues. Germline CDR1 is MRHNA and CDR2 is SNTAGT. V was trimmed by 4 bases and J by 5 bases, leaving 12 bases between them. CDR3 DNA: TGTGCCAGCAGTGTTGTGGCAGCAGATAATTCACCCCTCCACTTT. Its protein product is CASSVVAADNSPLHF.

This clonotype appeared a few times. This chain connects TRBV9 to TRBJ2-7; D gene ambiguous. In germline, CDR1 is SGDLS, CDR2 YYNGEE. This CDR3 has 14 residues. Between the trimmed V and J ends, which lost 3 bases and 7 bases, there was a span of 17 bases. The CDR3 DNA reads TGTGCCAGCAGCGAGTACGACCCGGGTGGGGAGCAGTACTTC. Translated, it gives CASSEYDPGGEQYF.

A few counts support this clonotype. This rearrangement joins TRBV7-2 to TRBJ2-1; the D gene is possibly TRBD2 (6 bases). This CDR3 has 14 amino acids. Germline CDR1 SGHTA, CDR2 FQGNSA. Deletions cut 8 bases from V and 3 bases from J, with 14 bases between. CDR3 sequence (DNA): TGTGCCAGCTTACCGGGAGACCTCTACAATGAGCAGTTCTTC. The encoded protein is CASLPGDLYNEQFF.

The chain links TRBV2 to TRBJ2-1, with 10 bases lining up with TRBD2. Losses at the gene ends were 4 bases for V and 10 bases for J; bases not matched to a gene: 7. CDR3 length: 14 amino acids. CDR1 and CDR2 (germline): SNHLY, FYNNEI. The CDR3 nucleotides read TGTGCCAGCAGTGTGACTAGCGGGCTGGGAGAGCAGTTCTTC. Residues: CASSVTSGLGEQFF.

V usage is TRBV3-1 and J usage is TRBJ1-5; D gene uncertain. The CDR3 is 13 residues long. Germline CDR1 reads LGHDT; CDR2 reads YNNKEL (reference sequence). Trimming shortened V by 1 base and J by 7 bases, and 8 bases separated the two germline ends. Here the CDR3 DNA reads TGTGCCAGCAGCCAAGCCCCCATCCAGCCCCAGCATTTT. Protein product: CASSQAPIQPQHF.

The rearrangement joins TRBV11-2 to TRBJ1-1, with D perhaps matching TRBD1 (5 bases). Germline V gene sequence: CDR1 SGHAT, CDR2 FQNNGV. The CDR3 is 15 residues long. V lost 5 bases and J lost 1, with 14 bases in between. DNA of the CDR3: TGTGCCAGCAGCCCATCGGGCGGGGGGAACACTGAAGCTTTCTTT. Protein sequence: CASSPSGGGNTEAFF.

The chain couples TRBV27 to TRBJ2-2; 8 bases fit TRBD2. Trimming took 0 bases from V and 6 from J; bases not matched to a gene: 6. This CDR3 is built from 16 residues. Looked up from germline, CDR1 is MNHEY and CDR2 is SMNVEV (reference sequence). The CDR3 loop reads CASSLSYARGAGELFF. DNA of the CDR3: TGTGCCAGCAGTTTATCGTATGCGCGGGGGGCCGGGGAGCTGTTTTTT.

The chain couples TRBV9 to TRBJ1-3; D gene ambiguous. Trimming left V 0 bases short and J 0 bases short, with 7 bases between. Germline V CDR1 and CDR2: SGDLS, YYNGEE. This CDR3 has 15 amino acids. CDR3 in amino acids: CASSVGAVSGNTIYF. DNA of the CDR3: TGTGCCAGCAGCGTAGGGGCAGTCTCTGGAAACACCATATATTTT.

The chain joins TRBV29-1 to TRBJ2-1; D perhaps matches TRBD1 (5 bases). V lost 5 bases, J lost 6 bases, and 11 bases lay in between. The CDR3 covers 12 residues. Germline loops: CDR1 SQVTM, CDR2 ANQGSEA. The CDR3 loop is CSVPEGVNEQFF. The CDR3, as DNA: TGCAGCGTTCCAGAAGGGGTCAATGAGCAGTTCTTC.

This clonotype was counted between two and nine times. V and J are TRBV3-1 and TRBJ2-2, with D perhaps TRBD2 (5 bases). Germline loops: CDR1 LGHDT, CDR2 YNNKEL (reference sequence). This CDR3 has 14 amino acids. Trimming cost V 0 bases and J 6 bases, with 8 bases left between them. DNA for the CDR3: TGTGCCAGCAGCCAAGAAGTACTAGCCGGGGAGCTGTTTTTT. Translating gives CASSQEVLAGELFF. Based on the CDR3 plus reference TRBV3-1 and TRBJ2-2, the full variable domain is DTAVSQTPKYLVTQMGNDKSIKCEQNLGHDTMYWYKQDSKKFLKIMFSYNNKELIINETVPNRFSPKSPDKAHLNLHINSLELGDSAVYFCASSQEVLAGELFFGEGSRLTVL.

The V gene is TRBV6-6, the J gene TRBJ2-4, with a possible D match to TRBD2 (6 bases). Per the germline V gene, CDR1 is MNHNY and CDR2 is SVGAGI (reference sequence). The CDR3 is 13 amino acids. Deletions cut 8 bases from V and 11 bases from J, with 19 bases between. CDR3 region: CASSLAFGGFQYF. The CDR3 DNA reads TGTGCCAGCTCACTGGCCTTTGGAGGGTTTCAGTACTTC.

This clonotype was counted a few times. The gene calls are TRBV20-1 and TRBJ2-1, with 7 nucleotides matching TRBD2. This CDR3 has 11 residues. With 3 bases clipped from V and 13 bases from J, the junction kept 6 bases outside the gene matches. Germline V lookup: CDR1 DFQATT, CDR2 SNEGSKA (reference sequence). CDR3 DNA: TGCAGTGCTAGTGACGGGGGGAAACAGTTCTTC. Translating it yields CSASDGGKQFF.

This chain connects TRBV20-1 to TRBJ2-3; D is possibly TRBD2 (6 bases). Germline V CDR1 and CDR2: DFQATT, SNEGSKA (reference sequence). The V end was cut by 6 bases, the J end by 8 bases, with 15 bases between. This CDR3 is built from 12 residues. The chain's CDR3 is CSAPGGPGTQYF. The CDR3, as DNA: TGCAGTGCACCAGGAGGGCCGGGTACGCAGTATTTT.

In this sample, this clonotype turned up a few times. CDR3 in amino acids: CASSLDMTDTQYF. CDR3 coding DNA: TGTGCCAGCAGCTTAGATATGACGGATACGCAGTATTTT. The chain couples TRBV11-3 to TRBJ2-3, with D unclear. Germline assignment: CDR1 SGHNT and CDR2 YENEEA. This CDR3 spans 13 amino acids. Trimming took off 0 bases at V and 6 bases at J, with 7 bases between the two ends.